The 22 T cell receptor beta chains listed next were all sequenced from one sample in a study of response to subunit inactivated influenza vaccine. TCRdb analysed the RT-PCR reads with MiXCR anew, one entry per CDR3 protein. In the table there are more than 400,000 distinct CDR3 sequences, approximately 11% of which are singletons. The material sequenced was PBMCs from blood, taken roughly 6 weeks after vaccination. Receptors originate from a man aged 45-65 years who received an inactivated influenza vaccine.

This clonotype was detected only a few times. The CDR3 DNA reads TGCAGTGCTAGGTCCCCAGGACGTCTTGCTAGCGACGAGCAGTACTTC. The encoded protein is CSARSPGRLASDEQYF. The chain links TRBV20-1 to TRBJ2-7; a weak D match, TRBD2 (6 bases). Trimming shortened V by 3 bases and J by 5 bases, and 23 bases separated the two germline ends. The CDR3 contains 16 residues. The V gene's germline CDR1 is DFQATT and CDR2 SNEGSKA (reference sequence).

The chain is built from TRBV9 and TRBJ1-6; D remains unclear. V gave up 0 bases and J gave up 14 bases, with 12 bases separating them. The CDR3 is 13 residues long. From germline, CDR1 is SGDLS and CDR2 YYNGEE. Here the CDR3 reads CASSVAYESALHF. CDR3 in DNA: TGTGCCAGCAGCGTAGCTTATGAGTCGGCCCTCCACTTT.

This clonotype was recorded at least ten times. The V and J genes are TRBV29-1 and TRBJ2-1; no firm D call. V gave up 4 bases and J gave up 6 bases, with 13 bases separating them. From germline, CDR1 is SQVTM and CDR2 ANQGSEA. CDR3 length: 13 residues. The CDR3 is CSVVRTSGNEQFF. The CDR3 nucleotides are TGCAGCGTTGTACGGACCTCAGGCAATGAGCAGTTCTTC.

The chain employs TRBV18 and TRBJ2-7; 8 nucleotides match TRBD1. The V and J ends lost 3 bases and 3 bases, in that order; junction bases with no gene match: 10. The CDR3 spans 16 residues. CDR1 KGHSH and CDR2 LQKENI come from the germline V gene. The chain's CDR3 is CASSPRGQEVYYEQYF. The DNA of the CDR3 is TGTGCCAGCTCACCGAGGGGACAGGAGGTCTACTACGAGCAGTACTTC.

The V gene is TRBV20-1, the J gene TRBJ2-5; the match to TRBD2 covers 10 bases. The ends lost 6 bases at V and 5 bases at J; junction bases unmatched: 6. CDR3 length: 13 amino acids. Looked up from germline, CDR1 is DFQATT and CDR2 is SNEGSKA (reference sequence). CDR3 sequence reads: CSALGLAMETQYF. For the CDR3, the DNA is TGCAGTGCCCTGGGACTAGCGATGGAGACCCAGTACTTC.

This clonotype was seen only a few times. This sequence joins TRBV5-1 and TRBJ2-5; TRBD1 matches at 8 bases. The CDR3 consists of 15 residues. V was pared by 0 bases and J by 5 bases, with 6 bases of the junction left unmatched. From germline, CDR1 is SGHRS and CDR2 YFSETQ. CDR3 residues: CASSLAGQESETQYF. The CDR3 DNA reads as TGCGCCAGCAGCTTGGCGGGACAGGAGAGCGAGACCCAGTACTTC.

V gene TRBV6-5 combines with J gene TRBJ2-3; 9 positions agree with TRBD2. After removal of 0 bases from V and 3 bases from J, the junction contained 4 bases not matched to a gene. Germline-derived CDR1 and CDR2 are MNHEY and SVGAGI. The CDR3 extends over 16 amino acids. This CDR3 is CASSYSAGGITDTQYF. In DNA, the CDR3 is TGTGCCAGCAGTTACTCTGCGGGGGGGATAACAGATACGCAGTATTTT.

The rearrangement links TRBV2 to TRBJ2-5, with TRBD2 identical over 14 bases. The junction had 12 bases not matched to a gene; V was cut back by 6 bases and J by 0 bases. The germline V gene has CDR1 SNHLY and CDR2 FYNNEI. This CDR3 comprises 19 residues. The CDR3 spells CASRNTGLAGEVNQETQYF. In DNA form, the CDR3 reads TGTGCCAGCAGGAATACGGGACTAGCGGGAGAGGTTAACCAAGAGACCCAGTACTTC.

Ten or more counts support this clonotype. The chain uses TRBV4-3 and TRBJ2-3; D is uncertain. The germline V gene has CDR1 LGHNA and CDR2 YSLEER. V shed 1 base and J shed 2 bases, with 10 bases lying between them. The CDR3 consists of 15 residues. CDR3 loop: CASSQVVTATDTQYF. CDR3 DNA: TGCGCCAGCAGCCAAGTTGTTACAGCCACAGATACGCAGTATTTT.

The gene calls are TRBV15 and TRBJ1-1; D is perhaps TRBD1 (6 bases). V was trimmed by 4 bases and J by 4 bases, leaving 10 bases between them. This CDR3 is 13 amino acids long. Germline assignment: CDR1 LNHNV and CDR2 YYDKDF (reference sequence). The CDR3 nucleotides are TGTGCCACCAGCAAACAGGGATCCACTGAAGCTTTCTTT. It translates to CATSKQGSTEAFF.

The V call is TRBV5-6, the J call TRBJ2-7; no firm D call. The CDR3 runs to 15 residues. Trimming left V 1 base short and J 0 bases short, with 11 bases between. Looked up from germline, CDR1 is SGHDT and CDR2 is YYEEEE. The CDR3, as DNA: TGTGCCAGCAGCTTGCCTCACAGCCCCTCCTACGAGCAGTACTTC. Protein product: CASSLPHSPSYEQYF.

This clonotype showed up just a few times. The J gene is TRBJ2-2, the V gene TRBV27; TRBD1 is a possible D gene (6 bases). V shed 6 bases and J shed 4 bases, with 15 bases lying between them. The CDR3 loop spans 15 amino acids. Germline V CDR1 and CDR2: MNHEY, SMNVEV (reference sequence). CDR3: CASRNRERGTGELFF. DNA for the CDR3: TGTGCCAGCAGAAACAGGGAAAGAGGCACCGGGGAGCTGTTTTTT.

In its sample, this clonotype was seen many times. This chain connects TRBV10-2 to TRBJ1-3; tentative D call: TRBD1 (6 bases). V lost 8 bases and J 0 bases, leaving 14 bases between the germline ends. Germline CDR1 is WSHSY and CDR2 is SAAADI. CDR3 length: 15 residues. The CDR3 spells CASGQNPFSGNTIYF. DNA of the CDR3: TGCGCCAGCGGACAGAACCCTTTCTCTGGAAACACCATATATTTT.

The chain employs TRBV20-1 and TRBJ2-7; 11 nucleotides match TRBD1. With V trimmed by 5 bases and J by 3 bases, 3 bases remained unmatched. Germline CDR1 reads DFQATT; CDR2 reads SNEGSKA (reference sequence). The CDR3 is 13 amino acids. CDR3 sequence: CSAWDRGGYEQYF. The CDR3 bases are TGCAGTGCTTGGGACAGGGGGGGCTACGAGCAGTACTTC.

This clonotype was counted at least ten times. The DNA of the CDR3 is TGCAGCGTTTTAACAGGGGACTCCTACAATGAGCAGTTCTTC. Protein sequence: CSVLTGDSYNEQFF. The V gene is TRBV29-1, the J gene TRBJ2-1, with 7 bases lining up with TRBD1. J was trimmed by 0 bases and V by 5 bases; bases with no gene match: 4. CDR1 SQVTM and CDR2 ANQGSEA come from the germline V gene. The CDR3 sequence is 14 residues long.

This sequence joins TRBV4-3 and TRBJ1-1; D possibly corresponds to TRBD1 (6 bases). The germline V gene encodes CDR1 LGHNA and CDR2 YSLEER. V lost 4 bases and J 3 bases, leaving 12 bases between the germline ends. This CDR3 is built from 14 residues. CDR3 residues: CASSPGRGHTEAFF. Here the CDR3 DNA reads TGCGCCAGCAGCCCGGGTCGGGGGCACACTGAAGCTTTCTTT.

Only one count was recorded for this clonotype. The rearrangement links TRBV10-2 to TRBJ2-7; TRBD2 matches 12 bases. The trim removed 7 bases at V and 4 bases at J, leaving 8 bases unmatched. The CDR3 has 15 residues. Germline CDR1 WSHSY, CDR2 SAAADI. The CDR3 is CASTRTSGETYEQYF. CDR3 sequence (DNA): TGCGCCAGCACGAGGACTAGCGGGGAAACATACGAGCAGTACTTC.

This clonotype was counted many times. The chain is built from TRBV12-3 or TRBV12-4 and TRBJ2-1, with TRBD2 matching 11 bases. V was pared by 6 bases and J by 6 bases, with 7 bases of the junction left unmatched. This CDR3 has 15 amino acids. This chain's CDR3 is CASSPQLAGVNEQFF. In DNA, the CDR3 is TGTGCCAGCAGCCCCCAACTAGCGGGAGTCAATGAGCAGTTCTTC.

This clonotype was found many times. The rearrangement joins TRBV12-3 or TRBV12-4 to TRBJ1-1; D remains unclear. The CDR3 extends over 13 amino acids. V lost 3 bases to trimming and J lost 5 bases, with 10 bases between them. The CDR3 here is CASSLLQRTEAFF. CDR3 nucleotide sequence: TGTGCCAGCAGTTTGTTACAGAGGACTGAAGCTTTCTTT.

This clonotype was counted a few times. This rearrangement joins TRBV20-1 to TRBJ2-7; D may be TRBD1 or TRBD2 (5 bases each). The CDR3 length is 13 residues. The germline V and J ends were trimmed by 2 bases and 6 bases, with 14 bases remaining between them. Germline-derived CDR1 and CDR2 are DFQATT and SNEGSKA (reference sequence). The CDR3 DNA sequence: TGCAGTGCTAGAAGTGCCCAGAGGGGCGAGCAGTACTTC. Amino acids: CSARSAQRGEQYF.

This rearrangement joins TRBV6-4 to TRBJ1-3, with D tentatively TRBD1 (6 bases). Deletions cut 6 bases from V and 3 bases from J, with 15 bases between. Per germline, CDR1 MRHNA and CDR2 SNTAGT. The CDR3 loop spans 15 amino acids. As DNA, the CDR3 is TGTGCCAGCAGCATCAGGGGAAAACTTGGAAACACCATATATTTT. Amino acids: CASSIRGKLGNTIYF.

This clonotype has more than one count but fewer than ten. The V and J genes are TRBV7-9 and TRBJ2-7; a weak D match, TRBD2 (6 bases). This CDR3 region has 12 residues. Germline lookup yields CDR1 SEHNR and CDR2 FQNEAQ (reference sequence). The CDR3 reads CWEERQKYEQYF. CDR3 DNA sequence: TGTTGGGAGGAGAGACAGAAATACGAGCAGTACTTC.